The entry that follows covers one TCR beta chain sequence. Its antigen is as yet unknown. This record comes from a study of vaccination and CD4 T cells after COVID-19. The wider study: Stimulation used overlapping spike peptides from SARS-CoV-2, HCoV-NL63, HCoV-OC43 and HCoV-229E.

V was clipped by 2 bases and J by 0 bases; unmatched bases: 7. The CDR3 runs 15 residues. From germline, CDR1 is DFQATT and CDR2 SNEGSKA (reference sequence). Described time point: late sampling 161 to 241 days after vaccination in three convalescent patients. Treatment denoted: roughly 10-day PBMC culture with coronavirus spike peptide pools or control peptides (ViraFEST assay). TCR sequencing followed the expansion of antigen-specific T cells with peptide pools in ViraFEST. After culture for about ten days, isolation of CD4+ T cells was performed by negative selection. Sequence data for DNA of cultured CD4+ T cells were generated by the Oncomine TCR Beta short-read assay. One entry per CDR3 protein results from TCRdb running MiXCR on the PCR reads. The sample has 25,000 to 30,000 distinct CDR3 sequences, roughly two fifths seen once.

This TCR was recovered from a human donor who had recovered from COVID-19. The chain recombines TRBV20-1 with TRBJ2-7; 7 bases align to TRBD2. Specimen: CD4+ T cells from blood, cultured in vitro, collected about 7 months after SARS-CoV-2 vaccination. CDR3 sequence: CSARSAGGSSYEQYF. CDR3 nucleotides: TGCAGTGCTAGATCGGCAGGCGGGAGCTCCTACGAGCAGTACTTC.